The TCR beta chain under discussion was sequenced for a study of T cells in women clearing cervical HPV infection. Whole-study context: Cases: HPV16-related CIN3 or worse on histology, a couple of invasive cancers.

As regards this clone: Its antigen remains unidentified. The read finishes 3 residues shy of the CDR3 end, and the germline J gene is used to complete it.

This CDR3 comprises 17 residues. V lost 3 bases, J lost 7 bases, and 10 bases stayed unmatched. The germline CDR1 and CDR2 sequences are SGHRS and YFSETQ. Study-level results: Effector/memory and HPV-specific T cells were not isolated, and association timing is unknown. Controls had more TRBV6-7 (approximately 0.16%) than cases (around 0.11%).

Generated by immunoSEQ multiplex PCR, the TCRdb table keeps only in-frame clones and is missing some. In all, the sample yields roughly 21,000 clones. The rearrangement links TRBV5-1 to TRBJ1-4, with TRBD1 identical over 12 bases. What was sequenced was blood buffy coat. This sequence was found in a woman between 18 and 70 years old with a cervical HPV16 infection that either progressed to CIN3+ or cleared (not recorded which). The CDR3 reads CASSSGQGARGREKLFF. CDR3 DNA, as far as it was read: TGCGCCAGCAGCTCGGGACAGGGGGCGCGAGGTCGTGAAAAA.